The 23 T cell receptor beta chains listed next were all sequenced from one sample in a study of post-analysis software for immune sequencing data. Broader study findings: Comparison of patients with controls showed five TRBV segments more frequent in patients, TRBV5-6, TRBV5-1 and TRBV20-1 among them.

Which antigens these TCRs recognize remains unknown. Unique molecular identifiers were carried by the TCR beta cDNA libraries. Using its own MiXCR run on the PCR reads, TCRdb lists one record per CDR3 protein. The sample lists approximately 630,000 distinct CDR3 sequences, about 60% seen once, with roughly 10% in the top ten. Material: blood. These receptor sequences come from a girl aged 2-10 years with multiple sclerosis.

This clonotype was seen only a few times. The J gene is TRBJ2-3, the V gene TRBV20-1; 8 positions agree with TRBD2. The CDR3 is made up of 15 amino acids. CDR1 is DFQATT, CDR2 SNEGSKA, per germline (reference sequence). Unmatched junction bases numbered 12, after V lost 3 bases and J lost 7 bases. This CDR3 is CSASPAAAGDNTQYF. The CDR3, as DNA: TGCAGTGCTAGCCCCGCGGCAGCGGGGGATAATACGCAGTATTTT.

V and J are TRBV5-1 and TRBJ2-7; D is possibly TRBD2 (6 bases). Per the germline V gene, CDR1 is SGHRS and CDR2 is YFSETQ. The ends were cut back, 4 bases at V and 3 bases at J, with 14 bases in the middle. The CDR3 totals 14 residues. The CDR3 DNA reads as TGCGCCAGCAGCGCCGGGACTCCATACTACGAGCAGTACTTC. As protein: CASSAGTPYYEQYF.

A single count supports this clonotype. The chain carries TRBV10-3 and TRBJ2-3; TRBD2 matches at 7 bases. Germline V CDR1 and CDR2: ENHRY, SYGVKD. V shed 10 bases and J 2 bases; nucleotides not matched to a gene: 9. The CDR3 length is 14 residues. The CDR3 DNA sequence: TGTGCCACCCTCCGGGACTACCCCACAGATACGCAGTATTTT. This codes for CATLRDYPTDTQYF.

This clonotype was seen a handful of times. CDR3 nucleotides: TGTGCCAGCAGTTTTGAATCGCGGAACAATGAGCAGTTCTTC. Translated: CASSFESRNNEQFF. The chain has TRBV12-3 or TRBV12-4 and TRBJ2-1; D is unclear. V was clipped by 3 bases and J by 5 bases, with 11 bases between them. The CDR3 runs to 14 residues.

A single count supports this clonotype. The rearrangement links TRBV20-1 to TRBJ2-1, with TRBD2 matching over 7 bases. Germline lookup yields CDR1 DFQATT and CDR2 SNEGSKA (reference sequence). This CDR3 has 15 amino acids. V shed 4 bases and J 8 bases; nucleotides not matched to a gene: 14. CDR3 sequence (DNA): TGCAGTGCTACCCTACAGGCGGGAGAGGACGATGAGCAGTTCTTC. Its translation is CSATLQAGEDDEQFF.

The CDR3 spells CASSVTNVQETQYF. Here the CDR3 DNA reads TGTGCCAGCAGTGTCACGAACGTGCAAGAGACCCAGTACTTC. The chain employs TRBV6-1 and TRBJ2-5, with D uncertain. CDR3 length equals 14 residues. Trimming cost V 4 bases and J 2 bases, with 11 bases left between them. CDR1 is MNHNS, CDR2 SASEGT, per germline.

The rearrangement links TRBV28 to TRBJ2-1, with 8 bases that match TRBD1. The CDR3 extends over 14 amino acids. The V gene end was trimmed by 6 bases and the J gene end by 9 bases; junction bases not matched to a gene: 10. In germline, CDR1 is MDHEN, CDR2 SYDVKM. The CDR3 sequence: CASRTGTGSSEQFF. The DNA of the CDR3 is TGTGCCAGCAGAACCGGGACAGGTTCTAGTGAGCAGTTCTTC.

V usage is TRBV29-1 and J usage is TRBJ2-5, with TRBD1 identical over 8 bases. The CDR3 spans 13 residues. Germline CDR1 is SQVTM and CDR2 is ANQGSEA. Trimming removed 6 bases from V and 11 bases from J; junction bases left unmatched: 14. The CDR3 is CSVTGTGYNEQYF. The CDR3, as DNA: TGCAGCGTGACCGGGACAGGTTACAATGAGCAGTACTTC. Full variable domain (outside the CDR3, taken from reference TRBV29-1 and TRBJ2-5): SAVISQKPSRDICQRGTSLTIQCQVDSQVTMMFWYRQQPGQSLTLIATANQGSEATYESGFVIDKFPISRPNLTFSTLTVSNMSPEDSSIYLCSVTGTGYNEQYFGPGTRLLVL.

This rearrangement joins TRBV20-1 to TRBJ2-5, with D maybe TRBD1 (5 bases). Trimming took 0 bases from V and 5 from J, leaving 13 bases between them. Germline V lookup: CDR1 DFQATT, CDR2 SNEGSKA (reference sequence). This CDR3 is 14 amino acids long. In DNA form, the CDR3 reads TGCAGTGCTAGAGAAACAGGTGGGGCGGAGACCCAGTACTTC. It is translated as CSARETGGAETQYF.

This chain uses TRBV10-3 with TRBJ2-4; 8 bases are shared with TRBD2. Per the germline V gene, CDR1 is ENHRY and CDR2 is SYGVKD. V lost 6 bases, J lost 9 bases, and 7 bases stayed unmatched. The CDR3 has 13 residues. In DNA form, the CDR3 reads TGTGCCATCAGCGACGGGGGGGAAAGCATTCAGTACTTC. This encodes CAISDGGESIQYF.

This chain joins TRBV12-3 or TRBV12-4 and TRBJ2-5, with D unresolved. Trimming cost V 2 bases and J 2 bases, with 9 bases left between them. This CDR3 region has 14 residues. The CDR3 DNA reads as TGTGCCAGCAGTTTACCGATGCAGCAAGAGACCCAGTACTTC. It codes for CASSLPMQQETQYF.

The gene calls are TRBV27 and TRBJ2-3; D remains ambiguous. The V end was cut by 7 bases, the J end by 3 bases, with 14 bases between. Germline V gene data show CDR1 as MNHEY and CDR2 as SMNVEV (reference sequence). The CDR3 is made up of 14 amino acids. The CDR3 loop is CASNYLGSTDTQYF. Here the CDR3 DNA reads TGTGCCAGCAACTATTTGGGTTCGACAGATACGCAGTATTTT.

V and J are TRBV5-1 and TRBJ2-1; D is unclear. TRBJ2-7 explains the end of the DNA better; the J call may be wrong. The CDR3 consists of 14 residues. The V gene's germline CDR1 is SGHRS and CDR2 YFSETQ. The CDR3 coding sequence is TGCGCCAGCAGCTTTGTAGCCTCCTACAATGAGCAGTACTTC. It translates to CASSFVASYNEQYF.

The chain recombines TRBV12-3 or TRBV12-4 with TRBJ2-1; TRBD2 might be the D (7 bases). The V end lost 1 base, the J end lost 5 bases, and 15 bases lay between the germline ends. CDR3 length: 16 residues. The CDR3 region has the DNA TGTGCCAGCAGTTTAGGGGGGGCGGGAGACCACAATGAGCAGTTCTTC. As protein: CASSLGGAGDHNEQFF.

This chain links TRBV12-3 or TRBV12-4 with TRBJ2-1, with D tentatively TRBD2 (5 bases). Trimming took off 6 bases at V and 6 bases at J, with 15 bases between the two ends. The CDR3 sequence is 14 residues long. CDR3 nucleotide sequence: TGTGCCAGCAGCGGACTCTCTTCGGGCAATGAGCAGTTCTTC. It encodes CASSGLSSGNEQFF.

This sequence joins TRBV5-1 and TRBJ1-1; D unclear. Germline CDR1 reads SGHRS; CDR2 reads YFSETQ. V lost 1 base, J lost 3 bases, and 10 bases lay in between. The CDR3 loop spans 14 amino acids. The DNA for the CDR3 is TGCGCCAGCAGCTTGTCGCCTTCGGACACTGAAGCTTTCTTT. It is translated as CASSLSPSDTEAFF.

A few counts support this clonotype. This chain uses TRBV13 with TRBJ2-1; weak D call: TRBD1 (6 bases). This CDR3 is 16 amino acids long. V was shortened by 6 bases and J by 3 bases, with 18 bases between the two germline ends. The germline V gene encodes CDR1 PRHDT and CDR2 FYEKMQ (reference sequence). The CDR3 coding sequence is TGTGCCAGCAGTTTTACCGGGGCAGGGGACTACAATGAGCAGTTCTTC. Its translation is CASSFTGAGDYNEQFF.

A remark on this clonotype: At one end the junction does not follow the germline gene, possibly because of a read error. CDR3 residues: CACSGGLYNEQFF. The CDR3, as DNA: TGTGCCTGCAGTGGGGGACTCTACAATGAGCAGTTCTTC. The gene calls are TRBV25-1 and TRBJ2-1; D is possibly TRBD2 (6 bases). The CDR3 totals 13 residues. Germline V gene lookup returns CDR1 MGHDK and CDR2 SYGVNS.

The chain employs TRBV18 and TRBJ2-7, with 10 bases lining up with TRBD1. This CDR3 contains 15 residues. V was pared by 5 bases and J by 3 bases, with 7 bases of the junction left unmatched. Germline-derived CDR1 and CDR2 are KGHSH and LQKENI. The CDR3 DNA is TGTGCCAGCTCATCCCGGGACAGGGGAGTCTACGAGCAGTACTTC. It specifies CASSSRDRGVYEQYF.

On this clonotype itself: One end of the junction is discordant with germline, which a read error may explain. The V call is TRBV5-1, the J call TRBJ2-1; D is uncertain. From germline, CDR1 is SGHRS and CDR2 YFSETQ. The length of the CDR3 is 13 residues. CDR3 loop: CASSLENYNEQLF. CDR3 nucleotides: TGCGCCAGCAGCTTAGAGAATTACAATGAGCAGCTCTTC.

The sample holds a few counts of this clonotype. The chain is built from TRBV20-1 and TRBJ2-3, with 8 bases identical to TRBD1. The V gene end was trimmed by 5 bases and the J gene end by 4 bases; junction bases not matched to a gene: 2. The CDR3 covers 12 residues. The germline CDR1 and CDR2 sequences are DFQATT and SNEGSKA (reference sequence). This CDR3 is CSAGQGPDTQYF. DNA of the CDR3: TGCAGTGCTGGACAGGGTCCAGATACGCAGTATTTT.

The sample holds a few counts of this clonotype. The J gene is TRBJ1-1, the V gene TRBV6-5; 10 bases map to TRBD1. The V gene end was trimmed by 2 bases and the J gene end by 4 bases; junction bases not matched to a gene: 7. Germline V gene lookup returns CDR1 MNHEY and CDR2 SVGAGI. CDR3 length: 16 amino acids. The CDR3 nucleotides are TGTGCCAGCAGTTACGAGACAGGGGGCATACGCACTGAAGCTTTCTTT. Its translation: CASSYETGGIRTEAFF.

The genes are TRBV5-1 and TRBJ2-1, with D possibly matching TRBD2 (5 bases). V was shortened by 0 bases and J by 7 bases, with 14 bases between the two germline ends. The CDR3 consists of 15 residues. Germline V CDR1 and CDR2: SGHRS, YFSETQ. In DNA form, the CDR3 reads TGCGCCAGCAGCTTGGCCGGTAGCGATATGAATGAGCAGTTCTTC. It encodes CASSLAGSDMNEQFF. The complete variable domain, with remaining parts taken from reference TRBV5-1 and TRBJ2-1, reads KAGVTQTPRYLIKTRGQQVTLSCSPISGHRSVSWYQQTPGQGLQFLFEYFSETQRNKGNFPGRFSGRQFSNSRSEMNVSTLELGDSALYLCASSLAGSDMNEQFFGPGTRLTVL.